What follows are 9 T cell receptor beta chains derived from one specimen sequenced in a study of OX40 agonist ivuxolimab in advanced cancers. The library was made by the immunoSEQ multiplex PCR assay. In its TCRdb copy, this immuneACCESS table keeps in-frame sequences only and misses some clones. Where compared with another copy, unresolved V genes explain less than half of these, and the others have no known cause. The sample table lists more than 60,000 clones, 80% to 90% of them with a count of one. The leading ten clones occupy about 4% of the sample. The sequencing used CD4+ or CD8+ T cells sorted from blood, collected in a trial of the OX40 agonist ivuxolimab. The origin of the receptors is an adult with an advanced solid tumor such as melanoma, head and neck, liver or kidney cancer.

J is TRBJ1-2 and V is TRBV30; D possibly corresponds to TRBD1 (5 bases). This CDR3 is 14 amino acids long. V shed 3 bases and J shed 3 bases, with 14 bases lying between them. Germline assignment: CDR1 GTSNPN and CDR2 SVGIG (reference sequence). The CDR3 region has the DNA TGTGCCTGGAGAGTCCCCGGGGGGGACTATGGCTACACCTTC. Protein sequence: CAWRVPGGDYGYTF.

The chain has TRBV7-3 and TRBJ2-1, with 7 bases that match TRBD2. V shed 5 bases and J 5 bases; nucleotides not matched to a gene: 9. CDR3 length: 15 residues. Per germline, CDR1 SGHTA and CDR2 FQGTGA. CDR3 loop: CASSALARFDNEQFF. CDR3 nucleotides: TGTGCCAGCAGCGCACTAGCGAGATTCGACAATGAGCAGTTCTTC.

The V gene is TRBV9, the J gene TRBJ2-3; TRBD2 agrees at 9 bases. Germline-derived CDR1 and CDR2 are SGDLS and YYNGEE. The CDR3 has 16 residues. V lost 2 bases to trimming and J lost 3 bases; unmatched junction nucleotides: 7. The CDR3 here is CASSVFSGSGTDTQYF. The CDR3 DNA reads TGTGCCAGCAGCGTTTTTAGCGGGAGCGGGACAGATACGCAGTATTTT.

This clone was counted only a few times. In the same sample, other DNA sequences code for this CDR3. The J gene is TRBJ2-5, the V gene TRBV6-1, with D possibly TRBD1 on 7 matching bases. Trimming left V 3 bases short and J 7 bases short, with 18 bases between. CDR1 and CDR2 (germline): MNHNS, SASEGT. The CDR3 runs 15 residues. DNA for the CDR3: TGTGCCAGCAGTGATTGGGGGAGGCAGGGGGGGACCCAGTACTTC. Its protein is CASSDWGRQGGTQYF.

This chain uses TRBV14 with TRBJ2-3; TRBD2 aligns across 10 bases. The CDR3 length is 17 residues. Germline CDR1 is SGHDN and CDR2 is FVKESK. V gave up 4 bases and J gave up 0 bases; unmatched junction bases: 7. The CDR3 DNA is TGTGCCAGCAGCCCATTACTAGCGGGGTTTAGCACAGATACGCAGTATTTT. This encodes CASSPLLAGFSTDTQYF.

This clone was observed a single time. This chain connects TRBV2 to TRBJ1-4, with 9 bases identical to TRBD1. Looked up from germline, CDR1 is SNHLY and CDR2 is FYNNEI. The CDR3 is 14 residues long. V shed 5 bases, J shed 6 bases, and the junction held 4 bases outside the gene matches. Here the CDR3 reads CASSRDRADEKLFF. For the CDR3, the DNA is TGTGCCAGCAGTAGGGACAGGGCTGATGAAAAACTGTTTTTT.

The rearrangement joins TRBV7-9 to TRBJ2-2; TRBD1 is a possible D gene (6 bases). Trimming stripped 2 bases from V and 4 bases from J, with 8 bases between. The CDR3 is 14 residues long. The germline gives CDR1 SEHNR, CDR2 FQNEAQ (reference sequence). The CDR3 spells CASSLQGFTGELFF. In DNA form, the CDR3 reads TGTGCCAGCAGCTTACAGGGGTTCACCGGGGAGCTGTTTTTT.

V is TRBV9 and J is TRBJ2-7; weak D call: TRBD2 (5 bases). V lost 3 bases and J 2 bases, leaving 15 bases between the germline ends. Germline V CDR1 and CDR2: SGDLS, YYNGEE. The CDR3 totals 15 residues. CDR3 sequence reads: CASSASFGVTYEQYF. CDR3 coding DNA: TGTGCCAGCAGCGCAAGCTTCGGGGTAACCTACGAGCAGTACTTC.

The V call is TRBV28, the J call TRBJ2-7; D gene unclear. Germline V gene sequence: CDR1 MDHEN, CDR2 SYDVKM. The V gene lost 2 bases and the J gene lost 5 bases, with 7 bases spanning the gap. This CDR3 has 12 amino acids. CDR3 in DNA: TGTGCCAGCAGTTTAGTCGGCCACGAGCAGTACTTC. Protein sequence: CASSLVGHEQYF.